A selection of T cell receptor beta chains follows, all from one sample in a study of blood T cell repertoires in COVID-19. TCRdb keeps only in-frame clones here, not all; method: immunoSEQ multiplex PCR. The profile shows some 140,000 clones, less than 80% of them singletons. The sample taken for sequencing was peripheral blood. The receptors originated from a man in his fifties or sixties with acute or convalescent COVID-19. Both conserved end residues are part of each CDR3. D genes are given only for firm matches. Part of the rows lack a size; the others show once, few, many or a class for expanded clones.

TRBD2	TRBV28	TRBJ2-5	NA	TGTGCCAGCAGTTTCGGCGGGAGTAGAGAGACCCAGTACTTC	CASSFGGSRETQYF
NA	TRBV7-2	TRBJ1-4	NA	TGTGCCAGCAGCTTGAACCCCGCAGGGTTCATAGGAGAAAAACTGTTTTTT	CASSLNPAGFIGEKLFF
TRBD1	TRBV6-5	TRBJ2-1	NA	TGTGCCAGCAGGGAGACAGGGGGGAATGAGCAGTTCTTC	CASRETGGNEQFF
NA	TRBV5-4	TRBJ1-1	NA	TGTGCCAGCAGCTTAGCGGGGGCTGGGAAGACTGAAGCTTTCTTT	CASSLAGAGKTEAFF
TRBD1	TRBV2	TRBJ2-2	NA	TGTGCCAGCAGGTACAGGGGTGGGGTATCCGGGGAGCTGTTTTTT	CASRYRGGVSGELFF
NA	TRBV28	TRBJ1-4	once	TGTGCCAGCACTTCCCGGATGGAGGAAAAACTGTTTTTT	CASTSRMEEKLFF
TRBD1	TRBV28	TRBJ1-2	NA	TGTGCCAGCAGTACGGGACAGGGACTTAACGGCTACACCTTC	CASSTGQGLNGYTF
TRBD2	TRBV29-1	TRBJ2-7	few	TGCAGCGTTGACAGCGGGAGGAGAGGCGGCGAGCAGTACTTC	CSVDSGRRGGEQYF
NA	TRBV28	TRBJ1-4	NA	TGTGCCAGCAGTTTACCGGATAGAGGGGGAAAACTGTTTTTT	CASSLPDRGGKLFF
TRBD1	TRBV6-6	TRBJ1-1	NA	TGTGCCAGCAGGGGACAGGGCGACACTGAAGCTTTCTTT	CASRGQGDTEAFF